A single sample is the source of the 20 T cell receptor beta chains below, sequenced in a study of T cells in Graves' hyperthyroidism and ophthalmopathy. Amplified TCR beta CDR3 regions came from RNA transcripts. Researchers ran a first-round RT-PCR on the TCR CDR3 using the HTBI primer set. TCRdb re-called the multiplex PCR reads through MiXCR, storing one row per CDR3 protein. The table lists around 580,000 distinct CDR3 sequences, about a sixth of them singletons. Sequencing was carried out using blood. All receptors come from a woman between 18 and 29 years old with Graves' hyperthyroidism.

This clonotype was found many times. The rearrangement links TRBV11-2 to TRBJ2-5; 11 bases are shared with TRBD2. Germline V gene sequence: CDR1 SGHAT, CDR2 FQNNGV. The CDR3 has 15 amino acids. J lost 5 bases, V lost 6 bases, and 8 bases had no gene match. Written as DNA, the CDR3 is TGTGCCAGCAGTAGACTAGCGGGATGGGGGGAGACCCAGTACTTC. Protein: CASSRLAGWGETQYF. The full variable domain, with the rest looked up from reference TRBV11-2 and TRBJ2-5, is EAGVAQSPRYKIIEKRQSVAFWCNPISGHATLYWYQQILGQGPKLLIQFQNNGVVDDSQLPKDRFSAERLKGVDSTLKIQPAKLEDSAVYLCASSRLAGWGETQYFGPGTRLLVL.

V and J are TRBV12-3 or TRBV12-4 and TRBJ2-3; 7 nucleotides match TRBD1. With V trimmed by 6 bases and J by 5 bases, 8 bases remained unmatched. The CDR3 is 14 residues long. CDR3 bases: TGTGCCAGCAGCAGGACAGGCCGCAGAGATACGCAGTATTTT. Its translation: CASSRTGRRDTQYF.

The CDR3 reads CASSGLWEGQGAYNEQFF. DNA for the CDR3: TGCGCCAGCAGTGGGCTTTGGGAGGGACAGGGAGCCTACAATGAGCAGTTCTTC. The chain has TRBV10-2 and TRBJ2-1, with 9 bases aligning to TRBD1. CDR1 and CDR2 from the germline V gene are WSHSY and SAAADI. The CDR3 contains 18 residues. The junction had 12 bases not matched to a gene; V was cut back by 4 bases and J by 2 bases.

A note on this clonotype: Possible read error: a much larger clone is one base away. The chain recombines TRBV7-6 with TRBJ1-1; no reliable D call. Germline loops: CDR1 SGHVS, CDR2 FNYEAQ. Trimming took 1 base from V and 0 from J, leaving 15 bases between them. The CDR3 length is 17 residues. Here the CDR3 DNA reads TGTGCCAGCAGCTTAGTGGGCTGGAGGCAGATGAACACTGAAGCTTTCTTT. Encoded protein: CASSLVGWRQMNTEAFF.

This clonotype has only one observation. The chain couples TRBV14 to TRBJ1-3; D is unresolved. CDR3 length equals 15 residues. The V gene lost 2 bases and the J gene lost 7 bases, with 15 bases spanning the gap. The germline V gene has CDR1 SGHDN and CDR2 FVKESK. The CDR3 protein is CASSQKLGIRNTIYF. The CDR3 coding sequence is TGTGCCAGCAGCCAAAAACTAGGGATCAGGAACACCATATATTTT. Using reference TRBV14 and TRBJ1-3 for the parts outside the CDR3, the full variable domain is EAGVTQFPSHSVIEKGQTVTLRCDPISGHDNLYWYRRVMGKEIKFLLHFVKESKQDESGMPNNRFLAERTGGTYSTLKVQPAELEDSGVYFCASSQKLGIRNTIYFGEGSWLTVV.

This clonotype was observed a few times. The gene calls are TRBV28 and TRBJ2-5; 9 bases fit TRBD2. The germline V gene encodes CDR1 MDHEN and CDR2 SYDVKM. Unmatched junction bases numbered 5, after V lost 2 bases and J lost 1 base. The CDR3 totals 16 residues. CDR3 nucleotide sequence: TGTGCCAGCAGTTTACCGCTAGCGGGGTTCCAAGAGACCCAGTACTTC. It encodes CASSLPLAGFQETQYF. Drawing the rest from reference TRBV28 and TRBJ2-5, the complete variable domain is DVKVTQSSRYLVKRTGEKVFLECVQDMDHENMFWYRQDPGLGLRLIYFSYDVKMKEKGDIPEGYSVSREKKERFSLILESASTNQTSMYLCASSLPLAGFQETQYFGPGTRLLVL.

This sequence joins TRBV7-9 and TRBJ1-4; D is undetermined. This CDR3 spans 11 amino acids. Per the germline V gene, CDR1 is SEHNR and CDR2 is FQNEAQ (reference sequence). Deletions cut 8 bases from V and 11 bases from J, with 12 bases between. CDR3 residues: CASGPTGKLFF. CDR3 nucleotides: TGTGCCAGCGGGCCCACCGGGAAACTGTTTTTT.

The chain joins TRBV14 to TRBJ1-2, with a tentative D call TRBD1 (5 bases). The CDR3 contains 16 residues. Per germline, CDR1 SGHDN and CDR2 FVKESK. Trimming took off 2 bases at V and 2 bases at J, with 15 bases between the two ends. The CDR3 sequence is CASSQYGRGLNYGYTF. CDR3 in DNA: TGTGCCAGCAGCCAATACGGGAGGGGCTTGAACTATGGCTACACCTTC.

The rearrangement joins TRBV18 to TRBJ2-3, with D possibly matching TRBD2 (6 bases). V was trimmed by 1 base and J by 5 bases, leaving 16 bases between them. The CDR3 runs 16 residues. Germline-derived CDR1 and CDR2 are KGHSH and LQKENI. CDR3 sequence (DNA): TGTGCCAGCTCACCACAGGCGGGAAATGAGTTAGATACGCAGTATTTT. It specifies CASSPQAGNELDTQYF.

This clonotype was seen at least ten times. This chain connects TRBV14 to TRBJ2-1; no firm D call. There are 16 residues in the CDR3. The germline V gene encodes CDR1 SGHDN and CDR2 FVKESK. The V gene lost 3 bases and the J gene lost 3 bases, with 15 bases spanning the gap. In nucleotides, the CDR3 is TGTGCCAGCAGCCAGATTCTGTCCTCCTTCTACAATGAGCAGTTCTTC. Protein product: CASSQILSSFYNEQFF.

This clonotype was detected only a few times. This CDR3 reads CASSSNPVGHGYTF. The CDR3 DNA follows: TGTGCCAGCAGCTCCAATCCGGTGGGGCATGGCTACACCTTC. This sequence joins TRBV5-5 and TRBJ1-2, with a tentative D call TRBD1 (5 bases). This CDR3 is built from 14 residues. Trimming took 3 bases from V and 6 from J, leaving 15 bases between them. Germline V CDR1 and CDR2: SGHKS, YYEKEE (reference sequence).

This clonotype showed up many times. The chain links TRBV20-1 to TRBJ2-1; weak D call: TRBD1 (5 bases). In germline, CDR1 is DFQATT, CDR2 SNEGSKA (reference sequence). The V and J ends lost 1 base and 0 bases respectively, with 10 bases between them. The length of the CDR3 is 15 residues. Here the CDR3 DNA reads TGCAGTGCTAGAGCGGACACGAGCTCCTACAATGAGCAGTTCTTC. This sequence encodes CSARADTSSYNEQFF.

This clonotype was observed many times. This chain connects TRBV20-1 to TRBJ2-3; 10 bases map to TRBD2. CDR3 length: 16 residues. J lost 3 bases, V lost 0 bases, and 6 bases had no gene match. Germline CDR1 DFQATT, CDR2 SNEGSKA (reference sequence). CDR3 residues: CSAREITSGETDTQYF. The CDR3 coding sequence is TGCAGTGCTAGAGAAATAACTAGCGGGGAAACAGATACGCAGTATTTT.

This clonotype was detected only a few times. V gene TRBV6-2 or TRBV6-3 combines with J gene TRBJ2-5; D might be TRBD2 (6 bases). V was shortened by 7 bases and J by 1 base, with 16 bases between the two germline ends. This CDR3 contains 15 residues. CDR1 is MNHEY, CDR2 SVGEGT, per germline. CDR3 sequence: CASKPSGLPQETQYF. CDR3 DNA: TGTGCCAGCAAACCCTCGGGACTCCCCCAAGAGACCCAGTACTTC.

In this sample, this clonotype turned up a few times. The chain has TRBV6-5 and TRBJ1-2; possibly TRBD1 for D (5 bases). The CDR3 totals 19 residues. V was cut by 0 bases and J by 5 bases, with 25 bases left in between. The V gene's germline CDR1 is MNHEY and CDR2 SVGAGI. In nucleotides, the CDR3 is TGTGCCAGCAGTTACTCGACCCCTGGGGGAAAAGTGGAGGGGTATGGCTACACCTTC. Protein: CASSYSTPGGKVEGYGYTF.

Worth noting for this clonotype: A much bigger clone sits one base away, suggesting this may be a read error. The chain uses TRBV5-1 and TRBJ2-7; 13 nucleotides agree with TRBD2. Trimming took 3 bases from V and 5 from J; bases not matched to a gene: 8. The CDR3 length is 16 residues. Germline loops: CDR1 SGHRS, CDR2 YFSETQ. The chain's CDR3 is CASSWTSGSFTHEQYF. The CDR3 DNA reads TGCGCCAGCAGCTGGACTAGCGGGAGTTTTACCCACGAGCAGTACTTC.

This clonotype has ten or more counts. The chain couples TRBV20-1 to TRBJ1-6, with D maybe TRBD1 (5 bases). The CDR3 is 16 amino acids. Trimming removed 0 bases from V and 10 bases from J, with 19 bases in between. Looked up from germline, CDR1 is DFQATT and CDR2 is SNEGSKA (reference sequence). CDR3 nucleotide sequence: TGCAGTGCTAGAGATAGCGGAAGGGCTTGGGGGTCACCCCTCCACTTT. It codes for CSARDSGRAWGSPLHF.

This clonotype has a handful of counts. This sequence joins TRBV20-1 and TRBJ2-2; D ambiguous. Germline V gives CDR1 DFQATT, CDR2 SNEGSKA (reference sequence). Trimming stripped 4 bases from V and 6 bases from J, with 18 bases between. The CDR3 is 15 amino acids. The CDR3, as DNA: TGCAGTGCTAAGACTCCATCCGACCCTCCCGGGGAGCTGTTTTTT. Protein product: CSAKTPSDPPGELFF.

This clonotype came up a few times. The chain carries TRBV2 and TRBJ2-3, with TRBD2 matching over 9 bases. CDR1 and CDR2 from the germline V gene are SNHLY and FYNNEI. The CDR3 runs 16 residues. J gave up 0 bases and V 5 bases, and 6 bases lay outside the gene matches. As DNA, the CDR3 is TGTGCCAGCAGTCCGACTAGCGGAGGAAGCACAGATACGCAGTATTTT. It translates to CASSPTSGGSTDTQYF.

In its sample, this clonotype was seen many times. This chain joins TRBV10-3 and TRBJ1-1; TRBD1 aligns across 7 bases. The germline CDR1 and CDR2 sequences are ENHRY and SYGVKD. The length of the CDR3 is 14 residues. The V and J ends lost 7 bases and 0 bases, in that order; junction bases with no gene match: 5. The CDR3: CAITSTGVNTEAFF. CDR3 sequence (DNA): TGTGCCATCACCTCTACAGGGGTGAACACTGAAGCTTTCTTT.